This section outlines one TCR beta chain sequence together with its context. Its specificity is not known. The PCR had 60 Vbeta and 13 Jbeta primers. The protocol was immunoSEQ multiplex PCR, while the TCRdb copy is restricted to in-frame clones and leaves out a portion. Among about 150,000 clones, 75% to 90% were seen once, and the ten largest hold about 1.5%. The data derive from a study of cytomegalovirus exposure and HLA in healthy donors. The study's findings and limits: Later analysis suggested most CMV-associated TCR beta chains were HLA-restricted. Earlier analysis yielded a pattern in which most TCR beta V segments were productive about 87% or about 30% of the time. Researchers reported that three CMV-associated chains were confirmed in vitro as CMV antigen-specific. Donors were assumed by presence/absence analyses to have roughly uniform sequencing depth.

This CDR3 region has 12 residues. Trimming removed 11 bases at V and 1 base at J, with 11 bases between. Germline V gives CDR1 MDHEN, CDR2 SYDVKM. The material sequenced was PBMCs. This rearrangement joins TRBV28 to TRBJ1-1; D not resolved. The receptor comes from a man aged 35 to 55 in good health and CMV-seronegative. The chain's CDR3 is CAALRGNTEAFF. The DNA for the CDR3 is TGTGCCGCACTTCGGGGGAACACTGAAGCTTTCTTT.